The following is a TCR beta chain sequence with its context. A read error may produce the germline difference seen at one junction end. The data were taken from a study of glioma-infiltrating T cells. Using RNA template, CDR3s of TCR alpha and beta were amplified with iRepertoire arm-PCR. TCRdb used MiXCR to reprocess the multiplex PCR reads, holding one entry per CDR3 protein. In the table there are about 190,000 distinct CDR3 sequences, over 25% of which are singletons. This CDR3 region has 14 residues. Germline lookup yields CDR1 MNHEY and CDR2 SMNVEV (reference sequence). This TCR was recovered from a human donor with low-grade glioma or glioblastoma, undergoing nonglioma brain surgery, or in good health (not recorded which). The sample taken for sequencing was glioma tissue, nonneoplastic brain tissue, or PBMCs (not recorded which). The chain uses TRBV27 and TRBJ2-7; 12 bases fit TRBD1. Written as DNA, the CDR3 is TGTGCCAGTAGTTTTGGGACAGGGGGCTACGGGCAGTACTTC. Translated: CASSFGTGGYGQYF.